This T cell receptor beta chain was sequenced for a study of beta chain features in type 1 diabetes. Regarding the study as a whole: The study left unresolved whether HLA type influences TCRB rearrangement. For patients, the naive, central memory and Treg TCRB repertoires appeared more alike than for healthy donors. Fewer insertions but more deletions were seen at VDJ junctions in type 1 diabetes patients.

Expressed TCRB transcripts got sequenced, as all isolated RNA was reverse transcribed. Profiled with immunoSEQ multiplex PCR; TCRdb holds only in-frame clones, not every one. The sample carries about 930,000 clones, 17% recorded once. The sample holds many counts of this clone. Its target is unknown. This CDR3 region has 13 residues. Germline V gene data show CDR1 as LNHDA and CDR2 as SQIVND (reference sequence). The V and J ends lost 7 bases and 1 base respectively, with 8 bases between them. A CD45RO/CCR7/CD25/CD127/CD95/CD27 panel sorted naive, central memory, regulatory and stem cell-like memory CD4+ cells.

The rearrangement links TRBV19 to TRBJ2-1; D is undetermined. This TCR came from a woman between 18 and 29 years old in good health. The sequencing input was naive CD4+ T cells from blood. CDR3 sequence: CASTKGSYNEQFF. In DNA form, the CDR3 reads TGTGCCAGTACGAAAGGGTCCTACAATGAGCAGTTCTTC.